This T cell receptor (beta chain) appears in the sequencing data of a study of shared clonotypes between healthy human individuals. Notes on the study in general: Having only a few donors restricted how much genetic and exposure-history diversity was captured.

Genomic DNA per cell subset filled all wells of several immunoSEQ plates. Original data processing: As immunoSEQ supplied junction-only sequences (without quality scores), filtering differed. Sequencing used immunoSEQ multiplex PCR; TCRdb keeps in-frame clones, though not all of them. From that table come the V and J calls and clone size; the DNA was used to work out D and trimming. The sample has 2 million to 2.5 million clones, 92% seen once. Naive CD45RA+ and memory CD45RA-negative subsets were split from CD4+ cells. The CDR3 contains 18 residues. Germline values: CDR1 MNHNS, CDR2 SASEGT. V shed 2 bases, J shed 0 bases, and the junction held 8 bases outside the gene matches. Points on this clone: Its antigen is not known.

Sequenced input: naive CD4+ T cells from PBMCs. Subset meaning: CD45RA+ positively selected. The sequence was collected from a young man in good health. Some clones in this sample may be carry-over from other donors' samples. This rearrangement joins TRBV6-1 to TRBJ2-3, with 10 positions matching TRBD2. This CDR3 reads CASSEWASGSASTDTQYF. CDR3 in DNA: TGTGCCAGCAGTGAATGGGCTAGCGGGAGCGCTAGCACAGATACGCAGTATTTT.